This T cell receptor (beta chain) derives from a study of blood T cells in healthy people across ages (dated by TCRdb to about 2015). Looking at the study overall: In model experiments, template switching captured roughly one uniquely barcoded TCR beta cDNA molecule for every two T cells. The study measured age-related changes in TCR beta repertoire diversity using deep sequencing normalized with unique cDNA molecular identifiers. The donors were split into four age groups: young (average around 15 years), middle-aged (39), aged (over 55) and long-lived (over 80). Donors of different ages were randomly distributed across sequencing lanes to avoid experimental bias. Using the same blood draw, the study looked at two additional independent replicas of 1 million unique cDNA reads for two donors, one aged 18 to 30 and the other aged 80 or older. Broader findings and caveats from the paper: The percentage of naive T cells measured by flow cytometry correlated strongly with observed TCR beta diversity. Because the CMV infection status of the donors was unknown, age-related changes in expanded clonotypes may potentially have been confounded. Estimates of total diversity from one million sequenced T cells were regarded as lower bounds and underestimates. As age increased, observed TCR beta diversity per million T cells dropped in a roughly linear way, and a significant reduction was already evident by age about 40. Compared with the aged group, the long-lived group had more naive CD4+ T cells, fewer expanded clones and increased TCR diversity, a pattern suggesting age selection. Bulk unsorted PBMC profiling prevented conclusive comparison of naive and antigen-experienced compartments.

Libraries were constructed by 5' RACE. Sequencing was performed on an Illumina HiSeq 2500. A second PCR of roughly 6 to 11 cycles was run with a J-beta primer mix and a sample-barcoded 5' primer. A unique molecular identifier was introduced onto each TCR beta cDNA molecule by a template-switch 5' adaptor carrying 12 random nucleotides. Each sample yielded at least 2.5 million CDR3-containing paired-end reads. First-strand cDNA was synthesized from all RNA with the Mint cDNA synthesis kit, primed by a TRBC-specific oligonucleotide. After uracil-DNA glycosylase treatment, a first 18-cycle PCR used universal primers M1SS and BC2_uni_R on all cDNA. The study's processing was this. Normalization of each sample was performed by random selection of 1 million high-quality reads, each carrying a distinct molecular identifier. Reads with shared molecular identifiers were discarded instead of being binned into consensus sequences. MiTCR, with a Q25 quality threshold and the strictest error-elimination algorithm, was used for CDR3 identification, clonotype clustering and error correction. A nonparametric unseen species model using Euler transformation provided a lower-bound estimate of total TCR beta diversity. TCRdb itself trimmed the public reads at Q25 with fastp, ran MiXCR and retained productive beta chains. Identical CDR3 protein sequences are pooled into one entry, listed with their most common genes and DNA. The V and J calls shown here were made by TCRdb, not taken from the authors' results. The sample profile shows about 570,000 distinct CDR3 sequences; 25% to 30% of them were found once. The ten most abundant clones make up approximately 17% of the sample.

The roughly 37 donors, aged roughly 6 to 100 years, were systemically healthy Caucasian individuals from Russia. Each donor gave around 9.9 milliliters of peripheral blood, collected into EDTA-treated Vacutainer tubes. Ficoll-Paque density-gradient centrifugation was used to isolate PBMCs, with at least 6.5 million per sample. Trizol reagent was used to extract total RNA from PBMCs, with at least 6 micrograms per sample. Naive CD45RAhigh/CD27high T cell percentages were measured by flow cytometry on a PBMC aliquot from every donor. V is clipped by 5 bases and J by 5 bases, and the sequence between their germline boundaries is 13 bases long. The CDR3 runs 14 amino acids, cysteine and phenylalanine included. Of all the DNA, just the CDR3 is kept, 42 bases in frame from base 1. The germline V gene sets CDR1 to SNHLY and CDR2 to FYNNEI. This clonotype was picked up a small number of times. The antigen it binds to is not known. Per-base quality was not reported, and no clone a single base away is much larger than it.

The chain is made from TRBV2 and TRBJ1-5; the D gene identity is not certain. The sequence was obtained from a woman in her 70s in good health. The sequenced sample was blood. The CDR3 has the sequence CASSFTWGDQPQHF. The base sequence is TGTGCCAGCAGTTTTACCTGGGGAGATCAGCCCCAGCATTTT.